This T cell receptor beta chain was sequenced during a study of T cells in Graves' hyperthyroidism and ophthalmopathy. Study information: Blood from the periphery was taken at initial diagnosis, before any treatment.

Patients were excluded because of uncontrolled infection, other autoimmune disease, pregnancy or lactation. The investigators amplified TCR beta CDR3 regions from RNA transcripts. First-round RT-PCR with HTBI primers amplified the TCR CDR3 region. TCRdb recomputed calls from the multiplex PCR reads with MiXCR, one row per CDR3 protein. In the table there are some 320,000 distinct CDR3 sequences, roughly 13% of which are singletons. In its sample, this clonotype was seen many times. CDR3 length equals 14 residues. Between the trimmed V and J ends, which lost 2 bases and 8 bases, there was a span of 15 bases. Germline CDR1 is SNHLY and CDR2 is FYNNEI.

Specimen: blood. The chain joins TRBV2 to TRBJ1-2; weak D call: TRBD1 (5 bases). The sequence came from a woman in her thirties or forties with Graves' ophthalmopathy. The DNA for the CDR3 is TGTGCCAGCAGTGAATTAACGGCAGGGCTCGGCTACACCTTC. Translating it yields CASSELTAGLGYTF.